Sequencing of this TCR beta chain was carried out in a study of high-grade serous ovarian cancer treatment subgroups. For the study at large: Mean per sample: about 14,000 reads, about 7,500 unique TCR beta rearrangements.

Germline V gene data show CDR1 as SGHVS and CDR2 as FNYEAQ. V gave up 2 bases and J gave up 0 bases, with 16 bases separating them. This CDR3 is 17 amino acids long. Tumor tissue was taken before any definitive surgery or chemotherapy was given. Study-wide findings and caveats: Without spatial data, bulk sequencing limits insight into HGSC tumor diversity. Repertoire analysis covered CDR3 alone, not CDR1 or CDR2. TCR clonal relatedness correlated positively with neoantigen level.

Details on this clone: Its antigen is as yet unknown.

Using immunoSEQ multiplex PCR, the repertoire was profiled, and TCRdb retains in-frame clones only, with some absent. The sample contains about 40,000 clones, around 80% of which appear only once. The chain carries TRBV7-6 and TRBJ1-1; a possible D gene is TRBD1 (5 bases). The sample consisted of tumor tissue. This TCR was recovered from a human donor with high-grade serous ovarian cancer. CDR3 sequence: CASSLKAGVLLNTEAFF. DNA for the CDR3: TGTGCCAGCAGCTTAAAAGCGGGGGTTTTGTTGAACACTGAAGCTTTCTTT.